The sequence of this T cell receptor beta chain was determined in a study of blood T cell repertoires in COVID-19. The Seattle patients joined while their infection was active and were tracked longitudinally afterward. Data came from immunoSEQ multiplex PCR; TCRdb stores just in-frame clones and leaves some out. Of some 130,000 clones in the sample, approximately 90% are singletons; the top ten hold roughly 3.9%. This TCR was sampled from a man between 60 and 70 years old with COVID-19, enrolled during active disease. The sample taken for sequencing was peripheral blood.

The CDR3 bases are TGTGCCAGCAGCCAAGATCAGGGGCGATTGGGCTACACCTTC. Protein product: CASSQDQGRLGYTF. The rearrangement links TRBV14 to TRBJ1-2; the D gene is possibly TRBD1 (6 bases). CDR1 and CDR2 (germline): SGHDN, FVKESK. This CDR3 comprises 14 residues. Trimming took 0 bases from V and 8 from J, leaving 13 bases between them.